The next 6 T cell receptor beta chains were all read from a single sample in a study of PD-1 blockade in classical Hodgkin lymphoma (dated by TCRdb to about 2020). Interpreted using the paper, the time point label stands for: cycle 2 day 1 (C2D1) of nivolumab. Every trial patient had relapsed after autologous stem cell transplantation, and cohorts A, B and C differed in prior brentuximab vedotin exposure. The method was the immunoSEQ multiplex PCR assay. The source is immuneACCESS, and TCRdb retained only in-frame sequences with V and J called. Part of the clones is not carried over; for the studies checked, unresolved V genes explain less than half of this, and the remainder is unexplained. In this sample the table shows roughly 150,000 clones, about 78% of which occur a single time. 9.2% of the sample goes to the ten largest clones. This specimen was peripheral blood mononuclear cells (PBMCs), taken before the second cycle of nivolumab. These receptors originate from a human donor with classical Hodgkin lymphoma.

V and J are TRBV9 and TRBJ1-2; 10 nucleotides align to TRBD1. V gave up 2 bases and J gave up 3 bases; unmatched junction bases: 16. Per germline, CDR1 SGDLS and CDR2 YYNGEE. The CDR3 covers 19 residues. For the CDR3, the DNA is TGTGCCAGCAGCGTTAGCGTTGGCAGGGGGGACAGGGGCGACTATGGCTACACCTTC. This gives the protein CASSVSVGRGDRGDYGYTF.

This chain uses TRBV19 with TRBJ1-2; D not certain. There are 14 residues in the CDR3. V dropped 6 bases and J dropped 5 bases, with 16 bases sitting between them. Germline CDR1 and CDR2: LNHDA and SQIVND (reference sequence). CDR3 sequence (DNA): TGTGCCAGTAGCAACCCTGGCTTCGTATATGGCTACACCTTC. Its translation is CASSNPGFVYGYTF.

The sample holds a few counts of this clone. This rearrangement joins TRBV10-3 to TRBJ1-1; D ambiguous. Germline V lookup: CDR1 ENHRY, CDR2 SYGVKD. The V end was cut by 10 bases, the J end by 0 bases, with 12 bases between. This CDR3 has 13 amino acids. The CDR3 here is CATLSGMNTEAFF. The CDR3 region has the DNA TGTGCCACCCTGTCGGGAATGAACACTGAAGCTTTCTTT.

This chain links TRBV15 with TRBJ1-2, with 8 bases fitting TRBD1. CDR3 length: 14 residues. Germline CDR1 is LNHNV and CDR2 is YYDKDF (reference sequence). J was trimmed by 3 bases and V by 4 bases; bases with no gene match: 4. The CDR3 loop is CATSTDRGDYGYTF. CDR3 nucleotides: TGTGCCACCAGCACCGACAGGGGCGACTATGGCTACACCTTC.

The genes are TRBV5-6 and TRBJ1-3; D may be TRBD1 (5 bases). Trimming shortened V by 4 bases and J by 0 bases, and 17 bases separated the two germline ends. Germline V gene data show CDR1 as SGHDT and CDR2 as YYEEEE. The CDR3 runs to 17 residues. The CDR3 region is CASSPLGDRVSGNTIYF. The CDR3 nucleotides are TGTGCCAGCAGCCCCCTGGGGGACCGGGTCTCTGGAAACACCATATATTTT.

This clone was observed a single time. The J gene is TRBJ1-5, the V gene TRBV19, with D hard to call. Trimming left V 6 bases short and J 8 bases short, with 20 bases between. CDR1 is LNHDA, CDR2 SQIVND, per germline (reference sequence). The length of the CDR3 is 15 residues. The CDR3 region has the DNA TGTGCCAGTAGCTCTAGGTCCCATTTCTGGGAGCCCCAGCATTTT. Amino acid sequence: CASSSRSHFWEPQHF.